This T cell receptor beta chain was captured in a study of CD8+CD57+ T cells in acquired aplastic anemia. On the study more broadly: Sorted CD4+ and CD8+ cells yielded about 3.1 ug of DNA on average.

Study-level points and caveats: Patients and controls were not found to differ significantly in CD8+ Simpson's diversity.

For this clonotype: The antigen is unknown.

Individuals selected for sequencing had exhibited CD8+CD57+ cell expansion on flow cytometry. Patients were untreated when blood was sampled. This CDR3 region has 14 residues. Germline lookup yields CDR1 DFQATT and CDR2 SNEGSKA (reference sequence). V shed 6 bases, J shed 4 bases, and the junction held 9 bases outside the gene matches. TCR beta VDJ combinations and CDR3 sequences were profiled from genomic DNA. MiXCR was run by TCRdb on the reads, yielding one entry per CDR3 protein. The top ten clones hold 1.8% of a sample with under 200,000 distinct CDR3 sequences, approximately 52% of them seen once.

The specimen sequenced was sorted CD4+, CD8+, or CD8+CD57+ T cells (not recorded which) from PBMCs. The chain combines TRBV20-1 with TRBJ2-7, with TRBD2 identical over 10 bases. The TCR was taken from a human donor with aplastic anemia. CDR3 region: CSASSTGLAYEQYF. The CDR3 DNA follows: TGCAGTGCCAGCTCAACGGGACTAGCGTACGAGCAGTACTTC.